These 16 T cell receptor beta chains share one sample of origin, sequenced in a study of blood T cell repertoires in COVID-19. Here immunoSEQ multiplex PCR was the method, and the copy in TCRdb shows in-frame clones only, minus some. The sample carries approximately 100,000 clones, approximately 84% recorded once. What was sequenced was peripheral blood. These receptors came from a man between 60 and 75 years old with acute or convalescent COVID-19.

V is TRBV27 and J is TRBJ2-2; tentative D call: TRBD2 (5 bases). Germline CDR1 reads MNHEY; CDR2 reads SMNVEV (reference sequence). V gave up 2 bases and J gave up 7 bases, with 14 bases separating them. CDR3 length: 15 residues. This CDR3 is CASSLTRLASGELFF. The CDR3 DNA reads as TGTGCCAGCAGTTTAACCAGGCTAGCTAGCGGGGAGCTGTTTTTT.

This chain links TRBV11-2 with TRBJ1-2; D gene uncertain. The germline CDR1 and CDR2 sequences are SGHAT and FQNNGV. Trimming took 1 base from V and 6 from J, leaving 15 bases between them. The CDR3 length is 15 residues. The CDR3 sequence: CASSLGGGITHGYTF. CDR3 bases: TGTGCCAGCAGCTTAGGAGGCGGCATTACTCATGGCTACACCTTC.

The genes are TRBV2 and TRBJ1-2, with 9 bases lining up with TRBD1. The V gene's germline CDR1 is SNHLY and CDR2 FYNNEI. V shed 4 bases and J 5 bases; nucleotides not matched to a gene: 5. The CDR3 is made up of 14 amino acids. The CDR3, as DNA: TGTGCCAGCAGTGCGACCGGGACAGGGTATGGCTACACCTTC. This encodes CASSATGTGYGYTF.

This chain links TRBV6-5 with TRBJ2-1, with D uncertain. Germline-derived CDR1 and CDR2 are MNHEY and SVGAGI. Trimming took 7 bases from V and 5 from J, leaving 12 bases between them. This CDR3 is built from 13 residues. The CDR3 DNA sequence: TGTGCCAGCACCCCTTCTACTGACAATGAGCAGTTCTTC. It translates to CASTPSTDNEQFF.

The chain is built from TRBV7-9 and TRBJ2-5; tentative D call: TRBD2 (6 bases). Germline loops: CDR1 SEHNR, CDR2 FQNEAQ (reference sequence). The CDR3 totals 14 residues. Trimming shortened V by 2 bases and J by 4 bases, and 11 bases separated the two germline ends. DNA of the CDR3: TGTGCCAGCAGCTTAACCACGGGAGTAGAGACCCAGTACTTC. Translating gives CASSLTTGVETQYF.

The chain is built from TRBV28 and TRBJ1-3; 9 bases map to TRBD1. The CDR3 spans 16 residues. The germline V gene encodes CDR1 MDHEN and CDR2 SYDVKM. Trimming removed 6 bases from V and 0 bases from J; junction bases left unmatched: 6. For the CDR3, the DNA is TGTGCCAGCAGCGGACCGGGACAGGGCTCTGGAAACACCATATATTTT. Translation: CASSGPGQGSGNTIYF.

In its sample, this clone was seen once. The rearrangement joins TRBV5-1 to TRBJ2-1; weak D call: TRBD2 (5 bases). Germline loops: CDR1 SGHRS, CDR2 YFSETQ. The CDR3 runs to 13 residues. Trimming pared 4 bases from V and 0 bases from J, leaving 5 bases between. The CDR3 loop reads CASSGSSYNEQFF. Written as DNA, the CDR3 is TGCGCCAGCAGCGGGAGCTCCTACAATGAGCAGTTCTTC.

In its sample, this clone was seen once. The chain uses TRBV5-1 and TRBJ2-1; 10 bases are shared with TRBD1. Per the germline V gene, CDR1 is SGHRS and CDR2 is YFSETQ. The V and J ends lost 3 bases and 7 bases, in that order; junction bases with no gene match: 7. This CDR3 comprises 15 residues. The CDR3 loop reads CASSWGDRGQNEQFF. The CDR3 nucleotides are TGCGCCAGCAGCTGGGGAGACAGGGGGCAAAATGAGCAGTTCTTC. Full variable domain (outside the CDR3, taken from reference TRBV5-1 and TRBJ2-1): KAGVTQTPRYLIKTRGQQVTLSCSPISGHRSVSWYQQTPGQGLQFLFEYFSETQRNKGNFPGRFSGRQFSNSRSEMNVSTLELGDSALYLCASSWGDRGQNEQFFGPGTRLTVL.

The rearrangement links TRBV3-1 (or the pseudogene TRBV3-2) to TRBJ2-1; D may be TRBD2 (6 bases). Germline CDR1 and CDR2: LGHDT and YNNKEL (reference sequence). The CDR3 contains 14 residues. The ends were cut back, 2 bases at V and 5 bases at J, with 10 bases in the middle. Written as DNA, the CDR3 is TGTGCCAGCAGCCAAATCCTAGCGAACAATGAGCAGTTCTTC. Translated: CASSQILANNEQFF.

The chain joins TRBV14 to TRBJ1-6; no clear D gene. The CDR3 has 15 amino acids. Germline CDR1 reads SGHDN; CDR2 reads FVKESK. V gave up 2 bases and J gave up 0 bases, with 5 bases separating them. CDR3 region: CASSQRSSYNSPLHF. The CDR3 DNA reads as TGTGCCAGCAGCCAACGGAGCTCCTATAATTCACCCCTCCACTTT.

The chain couples TRBV28 to TRBJ2-6, with D hard to call. The CDR3 has 15 residues. Per the germline V gene, CDR1 is MDHEN and CDR2 is SYDVKM. Trimming removed 5 bases from V and 0 bases from J, with 8 bases in between. The CDR3 bases are TGTGCCAGCAGTCCGCCCGGCTCTGGGGCCAACGTCCTGACTTTC. As protein: CASSPPGSGANVLTF.

The chain employs TRBV24-1 and TRBJ2-7; 7 bases are shared with TRBD1. This CDR3 comprises 15 residues. V lost 8 bases, J lost 3 bases, and 12 bases stayed unmatched. Germline CDR1 is KGHDR and CDR2 is SFDVKD. CDR3 residues: CATNRDRACCYEQYF. CDR3 nucleotide sequence: TGTGCCACCAACCGAGACAGGGCGTGTTGCTACGAGCAGTACTTC.

The chain joins TRBV5-5 to TRBJ2-7, with 10 bases fitting TRBD1. This CDR3 is built from 16 residues. Germline V gives CDR1 SGHKS, CDR2 YYEKEE (reference sequence). The ends lost 4 bases at V and 3 bases at J; junction bases unmatched: 10. Here the CDR3 reads CASSRRRGQGYYEQYV. CDR3 bases: TGTGCCAGCAGCAGACGGCGGGGACAGGGGTACTACGAGCAGTACGTC.

This chain links TRBV19 with TRBJ1-5; tentative D call: TRBD1 (6 bases). Germline loops: CDR1 LNHDA, CDR2 SQIVND (reference sequence). The CDR3 is 15 amino acids. The V end was cut by 8 bases, the J end by 2 bases, with 16 bases between. CDR3 coding DNA: TGTGCCAGTTACGGGGGGCAAGGAGGCAATCAGCCCCAGCATTTT. As protein: CASYGGQGGNQPQHF. Full variable domain (remainder filled in from reference TRBV19 and TRBJ1-5): DGGITQSPKYLFRKEGQNVTLSCEQNLNHDAMYWYRQDPGQGLRLIYYSQIVNDFQKGDIAEGYSVSREKKESFPLTVTSAQKNPTAFYLCASYGGQGGNQPQHFGDGTRLSIL.

This sequence joins TRBV2 and TRBJ2-1; tentatively, D is TRBD2 (5 bases). Germline V lookup: CDR1 SNHLY, CDR2 FYNNEI. Trimming took 3 bases from V and 0 from J, leaving 9 bases between them. The CDR3 length is 15 residues. The CDR3 sequence is CASSEDGLSYNEQFF. The CDR3 bases are TGTGCCAGCAGTGAGGACGGACTCTCCTACAATGAGCAGTTCTTC. Looking up the rest from reference TRBV2 and TRBJ2-1 gives the full variable domain: EPEVTQTPSHQVTQMGQEVILRCVPISNHLYFYWYRQILGQKVEFLVSFYNNEISEKSEIFDDQFSVERPDGSNFTLKIRSTKLEDSAMYFCASSEDGLSYNEQFFGPGTRLTVL.

The gene calls are TRBV3-1 (or the pseudogene TRBV3-2) and TRBJ1-5; tentative D call: TRBD1 (6 bases). This CDR3 has 14 amino acids. The germline V gene has CDR1 LGHDT and CDR2 YNNKEL (reference sequence). V was clipped by 5 bases and J by 4 bases, with 12 bases between them. CDR3 DNA: TGTGCCAGCAGCTTGGGACAACCGAATCAGCCCCAGCATTTT. Its protein is CASSLGQPNQPQHF.